This T cell receptor (beta chain) was observed in a study of cytomegalovirus exposure and HLA in healthy donors. Study-wide findings and caveats: One variant, a missense change in DCLRE1C, was linked in a later analysis to TCR beta V- and J-gene trimming. Reportedly, a later analysis found an Asian-associated ancestry cluster had fewer N-insertions than the roughly 700-donor mean. Investigators reported some 150 TCR beta chains as tied to cytomegalovirus.

With 60 Vbeta and 13 Jbeta primers, the PCR was carried out. The method was immunoSEQ multiplex PCR; TCRdb's version includes in-frame clones alone and lacks a portion of them. The sample records about 140,000 clones, about four fifths being singletons. Concerning this clone itself: The antigen remains undetermined.

The germline CDR1 and CDR2 sequences are SGHDT and YYEEEE. This CDR3 is built from 14 residues. After removal of 4 bases from V and 3 bases from J, the junction contained 4 bases not matched to a gene. The chain links TRBV5-6 to TRBJ1-1; TRBD1 aligns across 9 bases. This sequence was found in a male donor in good health and CMV-seropositive. The sequencing input was PBMCs. The CDR3 loop reads CASSLDRGYTEAFF. CDR3 DNA sequence: TGTGCCAGCAGCCTTGACAGGGGGTACACTGAAGCTTTCTTT.